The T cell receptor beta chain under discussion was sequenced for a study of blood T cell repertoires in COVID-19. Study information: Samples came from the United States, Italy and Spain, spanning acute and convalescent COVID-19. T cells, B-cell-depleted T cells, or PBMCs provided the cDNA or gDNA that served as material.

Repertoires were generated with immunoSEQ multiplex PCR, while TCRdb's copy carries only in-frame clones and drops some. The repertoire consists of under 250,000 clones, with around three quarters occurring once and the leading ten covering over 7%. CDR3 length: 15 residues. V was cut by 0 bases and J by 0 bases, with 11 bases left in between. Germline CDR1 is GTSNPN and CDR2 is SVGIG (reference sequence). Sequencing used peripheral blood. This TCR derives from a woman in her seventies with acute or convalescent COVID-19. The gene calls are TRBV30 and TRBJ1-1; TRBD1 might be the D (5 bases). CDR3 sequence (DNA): TGTGCCTGGAGTGTGTTAGACAGCCTGAACACTGAAGCTTTCTTT. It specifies CAWSVLDSLNTEAFF.